One and the same sample provided the 4 T cell receptor beta chains below, sequenced in a study of vaccination effects on CD4 cells after COVID-19. The protocol was immunoSEQ multiplex PCR, while the TCRdb copy is restricted to in-frame clones and leaves out a portion. The sample holds fewer than 35,000 clones; 65% to 75% are singletons and the top ten take around 26%. Prior to sequencing, the ViraFEST assay stimulated PBMC with viral peptide pools, which expanded the antigen-specific CD4+ T cells. Researchers isolated CD4+ T cells once approximately ten days of culture had elapsed. Confirmation by PCR established that the person had SARS-CoV-2 infection between March and December 2020. Antigens for these TCRs are unknown. The sequenced sample was CD4+ T cells from PBMCs cultured with a peptide pool, obtained before COVID-19 vaccination. The origin of the receptors is a human donor who had a prior SARS-CoV-2 infection.

The CDR3 nucleotides are TGTGCCAGCAGCTTAGGGGTTGGGACAGGGGACATTCAGTACTTC. Amino acids: CASSLGVGTGDIQYF. V is TRBV11-2 and J is TRBJ2-4; TRBD1 aligns across 10 bases. V was clipped by 1 base and J by 8 bases; unmatched bases: 5. This CDR3 has 15 amino acids. The germline CDR1 and CDR2 sequences are SGHAT and FQNNGV.

The chain carries TRBV4-2 and TRBJ2-1, with D hard to call. The germline V gene encodes CDR1 LGHNA and CDR2 YNFKEQ. The CDR3 is 16 residues long. V shed 1 base and J shed 8 bases, with 18 bases lying between them. CDR3 bases: TGTGCCAGCAGCCAAGGAACCGGGCCCACGTATCATGAGCAGTTCTTC. Translated: CASSQGTGPTYHEQFF.

The genes are TRBV28 and TRBJ2-1; D may be TRBD2 (5 bases). Trimming shortened V by 6 bases and J by 5 bases, and 8 bases separated the two germline ends. The CDR3 loop spans 12 amino acids. Germline loops: CDR1 MDHEN, CDR2 SYDVKM. The CDR3 sequence is CASSGDHNEQFF. The CDR3 DNA reads as TGTGCCAGCAGCGGGGATCACAATGAGCAGTTCTTC.

The chain combines TRBV6-5 with TRBJ2-2; D possibly matches TRBD1 or TRBD2 (5 bases each). The CDR3 is made up of 15 amino acids. Germline CDR1 is MNHEY and CDR2 is SVGAGI. Trimming left V 6 bases short and J 2 bases short, with 13 bases between. As DNA, the CDR3 is TGTGCCAGCAGGAAGGGGACGGTTAACACCGGGGAGCTGTTTTTT. As protein: CASRKGTVNTGELFF.